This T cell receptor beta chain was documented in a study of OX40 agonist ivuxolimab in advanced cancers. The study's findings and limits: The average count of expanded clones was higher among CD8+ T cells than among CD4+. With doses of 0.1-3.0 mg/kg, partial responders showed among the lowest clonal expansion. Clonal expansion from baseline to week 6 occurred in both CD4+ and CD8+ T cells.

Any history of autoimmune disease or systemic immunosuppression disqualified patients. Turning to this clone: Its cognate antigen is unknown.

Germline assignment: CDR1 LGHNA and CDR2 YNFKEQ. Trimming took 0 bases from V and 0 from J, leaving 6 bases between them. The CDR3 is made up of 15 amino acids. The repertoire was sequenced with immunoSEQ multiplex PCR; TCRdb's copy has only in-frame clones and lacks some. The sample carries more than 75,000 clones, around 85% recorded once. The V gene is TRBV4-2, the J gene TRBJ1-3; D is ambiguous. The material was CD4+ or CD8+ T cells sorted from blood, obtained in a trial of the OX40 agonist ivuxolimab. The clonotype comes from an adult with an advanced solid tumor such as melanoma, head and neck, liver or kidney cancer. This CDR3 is CASSQDWGSGNTIYF. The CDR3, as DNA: TGTGCCAGCAGCCAAGATTGGGGCTCTGGAAACACCATATATTTT.